Listed below are T cell receptor beta chains from one sample, sequenced in a study of CD8 T cells in ankylosing spondylitis. TCRdb re-called the 5' RACE reads through MiXCR, storing one row per CDR3 protein. Among approximately 35,000 distinct CDR3 sequences listed, 11% were seen once. The specimen sequenced was synovial fluid, either unsorted or a sorted T cell fraction (not recorded which). Source of these receptors: a male donor with ankylosing spondylitis. The CDR3 runs from the conserved cysteine through the conserved F or W. Fields, in order: J gene, V gene, D gene, clone size, CDR3 DNA, CDR3 protein. The D gene is left open where the match is weak. The listing skips clone size in some rows; elsewhere it reads once, few, many or a size class.

>TRBJ1-6|TRBV7-9|.|.
TGTGCCAGCAGCTTAGGGCAGGGTTTAATTTCACCCCTCCACTTT
CASSLGQGLISPLHF
>TRBJ2-7|TRBV7-6|TRBD1|few
TGTGCCAGCAGCCTGACGACAGGGGCCTCTGAGCAGTACTTC
CASSLTTGASEQYF
>TRBJ2-5|TRBV18|TRBD2|many
TGTGCCAGCTCACTGAATCTAGCGGGACCCTCCCAAGAGACCCAGTACTTC
CASSLNLAGPSQETQYF
>TRBJ2-1|TRBV6-1|.|.
TGTGCCAGCAGTGAATGGGGGAGTGAGCAGTTCTTC
CASSEWGSEQFF
>TRBJ2-3|TRBV6-1|.|many
TGTGCCAGCAGTATGTTAGGGGGAGGAACAGATACGCAGTATTTT
CASSMLGGGTDTQYF
>TRBJ1-2|TRBV5-1|.|many
TGCGCCAGCAGCTTGAGGCAGTCCTATGGCTACACCTTC
CASSLRQSYGYTF
>TRBJ2-5|TRBV20-1|TRBD1|.
TGCAGTGCTACTCGGACAGGGGCTAATCAAGAGACCCAGTACTTC
CSATRTGANQETQYF
>TRBJ2-1|TRBV6-1|.|many
TGTGCCAGCATGCAACGGGCCACCTACAATGAGCAGTTCTTC
CASMQRATYNEQFF
>TRBJ1-5|TRBV5-1|.|few
TGCGCCAGCAAAGGGGGGACGAATCAGCCCCAGCATTTT
CASKGGTNQPQHF
>TRBJ2-7|TRBV28|.|.
TGTGCCAGCACCGGCAAGGGGGTAACCGAGCAGTACTTC
CASTGKGVTEQYF